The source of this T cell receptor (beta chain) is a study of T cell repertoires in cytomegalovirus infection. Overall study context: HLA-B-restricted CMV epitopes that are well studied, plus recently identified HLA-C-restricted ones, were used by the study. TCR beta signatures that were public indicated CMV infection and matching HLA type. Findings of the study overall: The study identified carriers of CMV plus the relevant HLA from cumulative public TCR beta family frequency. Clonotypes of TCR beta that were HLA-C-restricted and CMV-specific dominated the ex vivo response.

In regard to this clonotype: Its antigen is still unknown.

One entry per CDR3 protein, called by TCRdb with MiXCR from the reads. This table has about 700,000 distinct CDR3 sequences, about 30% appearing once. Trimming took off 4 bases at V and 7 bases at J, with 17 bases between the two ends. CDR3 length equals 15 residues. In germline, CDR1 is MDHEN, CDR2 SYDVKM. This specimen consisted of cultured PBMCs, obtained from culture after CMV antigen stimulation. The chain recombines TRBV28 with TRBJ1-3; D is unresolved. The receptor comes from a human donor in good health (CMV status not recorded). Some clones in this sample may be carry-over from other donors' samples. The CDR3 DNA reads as TGTGCCAGCAGTTCCCCCGGCGGAGGAGGTAACACCATATATTTT. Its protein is CASSSPGGGGNTIYF.